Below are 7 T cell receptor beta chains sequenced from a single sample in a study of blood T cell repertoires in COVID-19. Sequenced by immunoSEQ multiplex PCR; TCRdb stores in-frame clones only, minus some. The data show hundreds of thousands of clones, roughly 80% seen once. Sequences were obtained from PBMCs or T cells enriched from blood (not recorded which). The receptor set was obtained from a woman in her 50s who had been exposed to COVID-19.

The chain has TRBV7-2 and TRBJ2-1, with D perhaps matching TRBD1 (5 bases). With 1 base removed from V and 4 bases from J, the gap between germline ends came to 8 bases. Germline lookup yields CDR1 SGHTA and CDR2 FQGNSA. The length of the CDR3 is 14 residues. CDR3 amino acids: CASSLVQAYNEQFF. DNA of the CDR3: TGTGCCAGCAGCTTAGTACAGGCGTACAATGAGCAGTTCTTC.

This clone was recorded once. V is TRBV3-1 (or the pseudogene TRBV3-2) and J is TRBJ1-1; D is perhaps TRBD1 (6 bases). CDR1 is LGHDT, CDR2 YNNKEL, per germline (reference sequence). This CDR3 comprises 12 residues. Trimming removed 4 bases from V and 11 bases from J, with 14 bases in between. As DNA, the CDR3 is TGTGCCAGCAGCCTAAACAGGGAGATGGCTTTCTTT. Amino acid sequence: CASSLNREMAFF.

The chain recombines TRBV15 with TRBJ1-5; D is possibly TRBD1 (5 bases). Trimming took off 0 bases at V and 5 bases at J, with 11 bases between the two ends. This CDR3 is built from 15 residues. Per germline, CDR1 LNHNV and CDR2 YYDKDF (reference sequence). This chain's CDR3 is CATSRDAEGHQPQHF. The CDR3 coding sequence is TGTGCCACCAGCAGAGATGCGGAGGGACATCAGCCCCAGCATTTT.

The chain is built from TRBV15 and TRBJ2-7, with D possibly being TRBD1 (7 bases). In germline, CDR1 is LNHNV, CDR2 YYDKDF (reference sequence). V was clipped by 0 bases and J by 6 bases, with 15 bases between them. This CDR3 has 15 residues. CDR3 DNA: TGTGCCACCAGCAGAGATACAGGGGTCGGGGGCGAGCAGTACTTC. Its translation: CATSRDTGVGGEQYF.

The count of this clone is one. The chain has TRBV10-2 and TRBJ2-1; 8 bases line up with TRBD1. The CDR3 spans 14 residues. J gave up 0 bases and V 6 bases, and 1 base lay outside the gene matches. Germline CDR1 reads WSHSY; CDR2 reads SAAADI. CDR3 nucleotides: TGCGCCAGCAGGACAGGGGACTCCTACAATGAGCAGTTCTTC. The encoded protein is CASRTGDSYNEQFF.

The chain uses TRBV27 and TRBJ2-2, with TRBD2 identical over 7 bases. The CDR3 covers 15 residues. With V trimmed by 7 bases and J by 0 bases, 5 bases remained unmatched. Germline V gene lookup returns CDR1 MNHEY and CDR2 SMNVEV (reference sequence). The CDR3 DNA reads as TGTGCCAGCATGCGGGGGAGCCCGAACACCGGGGAGCTGTTTTTT. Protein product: CASMRGSPNTGELFF.

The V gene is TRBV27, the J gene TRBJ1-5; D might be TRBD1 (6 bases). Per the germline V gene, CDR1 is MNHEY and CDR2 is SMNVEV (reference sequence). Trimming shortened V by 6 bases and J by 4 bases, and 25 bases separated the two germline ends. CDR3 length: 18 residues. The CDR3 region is CASRAPGHSSARNQPQHF. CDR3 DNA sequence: TGTGCCAGCAGGGCTCCGGGACACTCGTCTGCCCGAAATCAGCCCCAGCATTTT.